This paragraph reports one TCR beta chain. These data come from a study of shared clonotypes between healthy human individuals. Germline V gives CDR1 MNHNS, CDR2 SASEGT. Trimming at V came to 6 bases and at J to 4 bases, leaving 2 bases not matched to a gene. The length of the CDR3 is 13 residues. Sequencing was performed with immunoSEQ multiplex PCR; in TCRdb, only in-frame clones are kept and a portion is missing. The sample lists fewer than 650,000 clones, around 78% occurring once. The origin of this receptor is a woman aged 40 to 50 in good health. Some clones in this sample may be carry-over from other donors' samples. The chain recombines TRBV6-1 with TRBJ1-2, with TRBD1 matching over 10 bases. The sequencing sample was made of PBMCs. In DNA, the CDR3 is TGTGCCAGCAGGGGGACAGGGGCCTATGGCTACACCTTC. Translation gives CASRGTGAYGYTF.